This T cell receptor beta chain was identified during a study of cytomegalovirus exposure and HLA in healthy donors (dated by TCRdb to the late 2010s). In the study overall: An earlier analysis of some 600 of the donors reported around 280 Gb of sequence data and some 110 million unique TCR beta sequences obtained from 180 million or so T cells. In an earlier analysis of roughly 580 of the donors, high-throughput TCR beta sequencing was used to judge whether each TCR beta V gene segment behaved as functional or pseudogenic. Among over 350 genotyped donors of the cohort, an average of around 240,000 unique TCR beta nucleotide sequences were sequenced per donor, approximately 20% of them non-productive. Genome-wide SNP genotypes for about 65% of the roughly 670 donors were used in a later genetic analysis, which treated that subset as a discovery cohort. To study patterns of TCR occurrence, a later analysis re-analyzed previously published TCR beta repertoires from around 700 donors and added high-resolution HLA genotyping. Approximately 310 gigabases of sequencing data and 80 million or so unique TCR sequences were included in an early release covering about 600 HLA-typed donors. The study aimed to test whether signatures of past pathogen exposure could be identified by cataloging public T cell receptors. Class I and class II HLA loci were covered by the typing at four-digit resolution. Rather than using new phenotypic data, the later analysis identified candidate immune exposures from TCR beta sequences and from how often those sequences occurred across donors. Every repertoire in the discovery cohort had been generated on one and the same sequencing platform. Donor age, sex, ethnicity and CMV serostatus were collected together with the repertoire data. The number of typed donors differed by locus: 629-630 for A, B, C, DRB1 and DQB1; approximately 520 for DQA1; some 590 for DPA1; and 400 to 480 for DPB1. Using immunosequencing, the study profiled T cell repertoires from 500 to 800 subjects and related those repertoires to cytomegalovirus serostatus. In addition to the first cohort of around 670 subjects, a separate validation cohort of approximately 130 different subjects was used. Because of strong linkage in the cohort, five DR-DQ haplotypes were treated as single units for association and clustering. The study combined high-throughput TCR immunosequencing, statistical association of individual TCRs with disease status, and machine learning to predict cytomegalovirus infection status. Among the roughly 370 genotyped donors, roughly 80% belonged to the genetic ancestry cluster associated with self-reported Caucasian donors. Study-wide findings and limitations: A cluster of highly shared sequence variants was judged likely to represent a technical artifact of the sequencing pipeline. A total of fewer than 200 TCR beta chains were listed by the study as associated with cytomegalovirus. Most TCR sequences were seen in very few donors, while some public TCRs were found in many individuals. A later analysis found that most CMV-associated TCR beta chains appeared HLA-restricted, with HLA associations seemingly driven largely by CMV exposure. Presence/absence analyses assumed roughly uniform sequencing depth across donors, an assumption that may not hold. At a false discovery rate of 0.05, a later analysis linked some 18,000 TCR beta sequences to specific HLA alleles. Because some donors lacked HLA typing at each locus, the association tests relied only on the typed subset. The authors suggested that the approach could potentially be generalized to other disease states and immunological phenotypes. Some 15 rarely observed V segments, including chromosome 9 orphons, were excluded from the earlier analysis of several hundred of the donors because counts were too low. The only immune exposure information available for the cohort was CMV serostatus. According to a later analysis, TCR association rates differed among HLA loci, with DRB1 alleles showing the most associated TCRs and HLA-C alleles showing the fewest. Because the 87-base-pair reads could not distinguish some IMGT-functional V segments, including TRBV6-2 and TRBV6-3, those segments were excluded. Linkage disequilibrium might explain the correlated functional status among segregating V segments, but an unknown experimental factor could not be excluded. Only TCR beta chains were sequenced in this cohort, and the absence of alpha or paired-chain data limited detectable features. In a later analysis, HLA-associated TCR beta chains were found to be more clonally expanded and to have lower generation probabilities than equally common non-associated chains. In a later genetic analysis, a missense DCLRE1C variant was associated with V-gene and J-gene trimming of TCR beta chains, and the association was replicated in an independent cohort. Broadly in line with IMGT annotations, most TCR beta V segments showed up in productive rearrangements about 87% or about 30% of the time in an earlier analysis of around 600 of the donors. The classifier was reported to diagnose cytomegalovirus status with high specificity and sensitivity in both the original and validation cohorts. A later genetic analysis reported fewer N-insertions in productive TCRs among donors in an Asian-associated ancestry cluster than the roughly 670-donor mean. In vitro tests confirmed that a few of the cytomegalovirus-associated TCR beta chains recognize cytomegalovirus antigens. When HLA alleles, especially DR and DQ, strongly co-occurred, TCR associations were difficult to assign to individual alleles. According to a later analysis, parvovirus B19, influenza, CMV and Epstein-Barr virus appeared linked to several top co-occurrence clusters. A further reported finding was that TCR beta sequences accurately predicted the HLA-A and HLA-B alleles for most subjects in the first cohort.

In total, over 600 healthy bone marrow donors made up the cohort. At the time of sampling, every cohort member was nominally healthy, though immune exposures that went unrecorded were likely present. CMV serostatus was recorded as positive for 250 to 300 and negative for about 50% of the 666 cohort members, whereas no CMV serostatus was recorded for the donor in question. A peripheral blood sample was collected from each donor, and TCR beta sequencing was performed on peripheral blood mononuclear cells. The Qiagen DNeasy Blood Extraction Kit was used to extract genomic DNA from the blood cell samples. Concerning this clone itself: The antigen this receptor binds is unknown. Per-base qualities were not stored, and no clone one base away is much larger.

Library preparation was by the immunoSEQ multiplex PCR assay. For the multiplex PCR, a mixture combining 60 forward primers for TCR Vbeta segments and 13 reverse primers for TCR Jbeta segments was used. A multiplex PCR assay on genomic DNA amplified the CDR3 region of rearranged TCR beta genes. The amplified TCR beta libraries were sequenced on the Illumina HiSeq System as 87-base-pair reads. Per the authors' processing: In a later analysis, 80 million or so unique TCR beta chains were counted across the 500 to 700 repertoires, and roughly 11 million of these chains were shared by at least two donors. Raw reads were error-corrected and collapsed into unique sequences with a nearest-neighbor algorithm that merged closely related sequences to remove PCR and sequencing errors. V, D and J gene segments were assigned by aligning CDR3 sequences to IMGT reference sequences. For a sequence to be retained, a match of at least six nucleotides was required to both a V gene segment and a J gene segment. Rearrangements were classified as productive when the CDR3 lacked stop codons and remained in frame with V and J, and all other rearrangements were classified as non-productive. Following IMGT convention, CDR3 was defined as the stretch from the second conserved V-encoded cysteine up to the conserved J-encoded phenylalanine. Sequences without an unambiguous match to a single V gene segment were excluded from the earlier analysis of about 640 of the donors. In an earlier analysis of around 590 of the donors, a V segment was called functional when productive rearrangements were above 56.7%, and segregating when the standard deviation between donors exceeded 5%. A statistical classification framework was developed to diagnose cytomegalovirus status using the catalog of TCR beta chain sequences. V and J gene assignment, in a later analysis, came from comparing TCR nucleotide sequences with IMGT/GENE-DB human TR gene sequences. Using the TCRdist pipeline, a later analysis assigned CDR3 sequences along with most-parsimonious VDJ recombination scenarios. In a later analysis, every TCR beta chain was defined by the combination of its CDR3 amino acid sequence and its V-gene family, and reads without a unique V-gene family were dropped. In a later analysis, a few hundred highly shared, low-generation-probability nucleotide sequences were removed to address suspected cross-contamination and a sequencing artifact. In a later analysis, a clonal expansion index was calculated for each public chain from normalized within-repertoire ranks of inferred template counts. Generation probabilities in a later analysis came from a VDJ recombination model fitted to out-of-frame rearrangements, and those results were checked against IGoR. A later analysis scored TCR-TCR, TCR-HLA and TCR-CMV co-occurrence with hypergeometric tests, applying a repertoire-size bias correction to TCR pairs. A later analysis estimated false discovery rates by permuting HLA or CMV assignments 20 times. In a later analysis, co-occurring TCRs were grouped using DBSCAN, with TCRdist sequence similarity added in when clustering inside HLA-allele-positive subsets. Repertoires with fewer than 30,000 or more than 120,000 public chains, plus five repertoires with anomalous nucleotide sharing, were excluded from co-occurrence clustering. In TCRdb, the immuneACCESS table is reduced to in-frame sequences with V and J assigned. These tables do not hold every clone; where another copy was compared, an unresolved V gene accounts for under half, and the others remain unexplained. V and J calls and clone size are those listed in that table; D and trimming were worked out from the DNA. This sample is represented by over 100,000 clones; 63% of them were singletons. The top ten constitute about 4.4% of the sample.

CDR3 length: 16 amino acids, cysteine to phenylalanine. Just CDR3 DNA is preserved here, 48 bases in frame from base 1. V gives up 3 bases and J gives up 5 bases, and the segment between their germline ends measures 17 bases. CDR1 is given as SEHNR and CDR2 as FQNEAQ, both from the germline V gene (reference sequence). Input material: PBMCs. The chain employs TRBV7-9 and TRBJ1-3, and possibly TRBD1, on 5 matching bases. This TCR was sampled from a human donor in good health. The DNA sequence reads TGTGCCAGCAGCTTCTTAACCAGGGTGTTCAGAAACACCATATATTTT. Translated, it gives CASSFLTRVFRNTIYF.